The 21 T cell receptor beta chains below come from one sample, sequenced in a study of blood T cell repertoires in COVID-19. Method: immunoSEQ multiplex PCR; TCRdb's copy keeps in-frame clones and lacks some. This table holds around 200,000 clones, less than 80% found once. The sample was peripheral blood. These receptors all stem from a woman aged 50 to 65 with acute or convalescent COVID-19.

The rearrangement uses TRBV3-1 (or the pseudogene TRBV3-2) and TRBJ2-1; TRBD2 matches 12 bases. Germline V gene lookup returns CDR1 LGHDT and CDR2 YNNKEL (reference sequence). Unmatched junction bases numbered 7, after V lost 4 bases and J lost 9 bases. The CDR3 sequence is 15 residues long. CDR3 bases: TGTGCCAGCAGCCCCGGACTAGCGGGATATCGTGAGCAGTTCTTC. It specifies CASSPGLAGYREQFF.

In its sample, this clone was seen a few times. The genes are TRBV6-2 or TRBV6-3 and TRBJ1-5, with D unclear. The ends were cut back, 3 bases at V and 0 bases at J, with 3 bases in the middle. The CDR3 spans 13 residues. Germline values: CDR1 MNHEY, CDR2 SVGEGT. The CDR3 sequence: CASSYLSNQPQHF. CDR3 DNA sequence: TGTGCCAGCAGTTATCTTAGCAATCAGCCCCAGCATTTT.

The chain recombines TRBV4-1 with TRBJ1-4; D not resolved. V was shortened by 3 bases and J by 0 bases, with 8 bases between the two germline ends. The CDR3 is made up of 15 amino acids. Looked up from germline, CDR1 is MGHRA and CDR2 is YSYEKL. The CDR3 nucleotides are TGCGCCAGCAGCCAGCGACTAGCAACTAATGAAAAACTGTTTTTT. It codes for CASSQRLATNEKLFF.

V and J are TRBV28 and TRBJ2-1, with 10 bases that match TRBD2. Per the germline V gene, CDR1 is MDHEN and CDR2 is SYDVKM. The V and J ends lost 3 bases and 4 bases, in that order; junction bases with no gene match: 12. The CDR3 loop spans 18 amino acids. In DNA, the CDR3 is TGTGCCAGCAGTTTTTGGGCCGTCACTAGCGGGAAGTACAATGAGCAGTTCTTC. Protein sequence: CASSFWAVTSGKYNEQFF.

The chain links TRBV15 to TRBJ1-1, with 9 bases matching TRBD1. V gave up 9 bases and J gave up 4 bases; unmatched junction bases: 6. This CDR3 is built from 13 residues. The germline V gene encodes CDR1 LNHNV and CDR2 YYDKDF (reference sequence). CDR3 loop: CATGTGWSTEAFF. CDR3 DNA sequence: TGTGCCACGGGGACAGGGTGGAGCACTGAAGCTTTCTTT. Complete variable domain (other parts from reference TRBV15 and TRBJ1-1): DAMVIQNPRYQVTQFGKPVTLSCSQTLNHNVMYWYQQKSSQAPKLLFHYYDKDFNNEADTPDNFQSRRPNTSFCFLDIRSPGLGDTAMYLCATGTGWSTEAFFGQGTRLTVV.

V is TRBV11-3 and J is TRBJ2-2, with 10 positions matching TRBD2. With 0 bases clipped from V and 2 bases from J, the junction kept 3 bases outside the gene matches. Germline assignment: CDR1 SGHNT and CDR2 YENEEA. The CDR3 is made up of 17 amino acids. The CDR3 spells CASSLDSGRLNTGELFF. CDR3 bases: TGTGCCAGCAGCTTAGATAGCGGGAGGCTAAACACCGGGGAGCTGTTTTTT.

The chain has TRBV27 and TRBJ2-7; 10 nucleotides line up with TRBD2. The CDR3 is 16 residues long. J lost 2 bases, V lost 6 bases, and 10 bases had no gene match. The V gene's germline CDR1 is MNHEY and CDR2 SMNVEV (reference sequence). CDR3 bases: TGTGCCAGCAGGAGAGAGGCTAGCGGGAGTCCCTACGAGCAGTACTTC. Translation: CASRREASGSPYEQYF.

The genes are TRBV7-2 and TRBJ1-5; 9 nucleotides agree with TRBD1. With V trimmed by 4 bases and J by 9 bases, 7 bases remained unmatched. This CDR3 spans 14 amino acids. Germline CDR1 reads SGHTA; CDR2 reads FQGNSA. CDR3 bases: TGTGCCAGCAGCTCGACAGGGGGTCTGGGGCCCCAGCATTTT. It encodes CASSSTGGLGPQHF. The variable domain in full, completed from reference TRBV7-2 and TRBJ1-5, reads GAGVSQSPSNKVTEKGKDVELRCDPISGHTALYWYRQSLGQGLEFLIYFQGNSAPDKSGLPSDRFSAERTGGSVSTLTIQRTQQEDSAVYLCASSSTGGLGPQHFGDGTRLSIL.

The V and J genes are TRBV20-1 and TRBJ1-2, with D maybe TRBD1 (5 bases). Between the trimmed V and J ends, which lost 3 bases and 0 bases, there was a span of 20 bases. CDR1 DFQATT and CDR2 SNEGSKA come from the germline V gene (reference sequence). The CDR3 length is 17 residues. CDR3 loop: CSASDSGLPLTNYGYTF. As DNA, the CDR3 is TGCAGTGCTAGTGATTCAGGGTTGCCGCTAACTAACTATGGCTACACCTTC.

This clone was detected once. J is TRBJ2-1 and V is TRBV19; D ambiguous. CDR1 is LNHDA, CDR2 SQIVND, per germline (reference sequence). The V gene lost 5 bases and the J gene lost 0 bases, with 8 bases spanning the gap. This CDR3 is 14 amino acids long. CDR3 amino acids: CASSAASSYNEQFF. In nucleotides, the CDR3 is TGTGCCAGTAGTGCGGCGAGCTCCTACAATGAGCAGTTCTTC.

In its sample, this clone was seen a few times. The genes are TRBV24-1 and TRBJ1-4; 10 positions agree with TRBD1. The CDR3 sequence is 15 residues long. V dropped 3 bases and J dropped 5; count of bases not matched to a gene: 2. The germline V gene encodes CDR1 KGHDR and CDR2 SFDVKD. The CDR3 DNA reads as TGTGCCACCAGTGATACGGGACAGGGGAATGAAAAACTGTTTTTT. Translating gives CATSDTGQGNEKLFF.

For the CDR3, the DNA is TGTGCCAGTAGTCCGGACAGGGGGGGTTCACCCCTCCACTTT. This sequence encodes CASSPDRGGSPLHF. The chain joins TRBV19 to TRBJ1-6, with 10 bases fitting TRBD1. With V trimmed by 5 bases and J by 9 bases, 4 bases remained unmatched. Germline values: CDR1 LNHDA, CDR2 SQIVND (reference sequence). The CDR3 spans 14 residues.

This clone appeared once. The gene calls are TRBV25-1 and TRBJ1-1, with D tentatively TRBD1 (6 bases). V lost 6 bases to trimming and J lost 0 bases, with 11 bases between them. This CDR3 region has 14 residues. Germline V gives CDR1 MGHDK, CDR2 SYGVNS. CDR3 in DNA: TGTGCCAGCAGCGCCGACAGGCTGAACACTGAAGCTTTCTTT. Protein sequence: CASSADRLNTEAFF.

The chain carries TRBV10-1 and TRBJ2-1, with TRBD1 matching 7 bases. This CDR3 comprises 14 residues. V lost 0 bases, J lost 10 bases, and 6 bases stayed unmatched. In germline, CDR1 is WNHNN, CDR2 SYGVQD (reference sequence). The CDR3 DNA follows: TGCGCCAGCAGTGAGTCCATACAGGGGCGCGAGCAGTTCTTC. Its translation is CASSESIQGREQFF.

This rearrangement joins TRBV2 to TRBJ1-2; the match to TRBD1 covers 7 bases. Germline V gives CDR1 SNHLY, CDR2 FYNNEI. V trimming: 7 bases; J trimming: 7 bases; junction bases outside the gene matches: 12. The CDR3 is 14 residues long. The CDR3 region is CASTDRVRNPGYTF. The CDR3 DNA sequence: TGTGCCAGCACCGACAGGGTCCGGAATCCTGGCTACACCTTC.

The V call is TRBV2, the J call TRBJ2-7, with D hard to call. CDR1 is SNHLY, CDR2 FYNNEI, per germline. Between the trimmed V and J ends, which lost 4 bases and 3 bases, there was a span of 4 bases. The CDR3 loop spans 11 amino acids. CDR3 sequence reads: CASSASYEQYF. In DNA form, the CDR3 reads TGTGCCAGCAGTGCTAGCTACGAGCAGTACTTC.

The count of this clone is one. The chain is built from TRBV6-6 and TRBJ1-2; D is possibly TRBD1 (6 bases). V dropped 2 bases and J dropped 6 bases, with 16 bases sitting between them. The CDR3 has 15 residues. From germline, CDR1 is MNHNY and CDR2 SVGAGI (reference sequence). As DNA, the CDR3 is TGTGCCAGCAGTTACGAACGGGGGGCGAAAGATGGCTACACCTTC. This codes for CASSYERGAKDGYTF.

This clone was seen only a few times. The chain has TRBV5-1 and TRBJ1-1; 9 bases agree with TRBD1. V trimming: 0 bases; J trimming: 3 bases; junction bases outside the gene matches: 3. Germline lookup yields CDR1 SGHRS and CDR2 YFSETQ. The CDR3 is made up of 15 amino acids. The CDR3 region has the DNA TGCGCCAGCAGCTTGGGGGGACAGGGTCACACTGAAGCTTTCTTT. The encoded protein is CASSLGGQGHTEAFF.

The chain recombines TRBV4-3 with TRBJ2-1, with 11 positions matching TRBD2. Germline values: CDR1 LGHNA, CDR2 YSLEER. Trimming at V came to 6 bases and at J to 7 bases, leaving 8 bases not matched to a gene. The CDR3 runs to 15 residues. CDR3 region: CASRKRLAGLNEQFF. The CDR3, as DNA: TGCGCCAGCAGGAAAAGACTAGCGGGACTGAATGAGCAGTTCTTC.

This chain connects TRBV6-5 to TRBJ1-3; a possible D gene is TRBD1 (6 bases). CDR3 size: 13 residues. V was pared by 8 bases and J by 4 bases, with 12 bases between. The germline V gene encodes CDR1 MNHEY and CDR2 SVGAGI. CDR3 nucleotides: TGTGCCAGCCGCAGGGGTACGGGAAACACCATATATTTT. Translated: CASRRGTGNTIYF.

The chain joins TRBV19 to TRBJ2-1; 8 bases fit TRBD2. Per germline, CDR1 LNHDA and CDR2 SQIVND (reference sequence). The junction had 5 bases not matched to a gene; V was cut back by 7 bases and J by 3 bases. The CDR3 is made up of 14 amino acids. CDR3 DNA sequence: TGTGCCAGTATGGTTACTAGCGGCTACAATGAGCAGTTCTTC. Translation: CASMVTSGYNEQFF.